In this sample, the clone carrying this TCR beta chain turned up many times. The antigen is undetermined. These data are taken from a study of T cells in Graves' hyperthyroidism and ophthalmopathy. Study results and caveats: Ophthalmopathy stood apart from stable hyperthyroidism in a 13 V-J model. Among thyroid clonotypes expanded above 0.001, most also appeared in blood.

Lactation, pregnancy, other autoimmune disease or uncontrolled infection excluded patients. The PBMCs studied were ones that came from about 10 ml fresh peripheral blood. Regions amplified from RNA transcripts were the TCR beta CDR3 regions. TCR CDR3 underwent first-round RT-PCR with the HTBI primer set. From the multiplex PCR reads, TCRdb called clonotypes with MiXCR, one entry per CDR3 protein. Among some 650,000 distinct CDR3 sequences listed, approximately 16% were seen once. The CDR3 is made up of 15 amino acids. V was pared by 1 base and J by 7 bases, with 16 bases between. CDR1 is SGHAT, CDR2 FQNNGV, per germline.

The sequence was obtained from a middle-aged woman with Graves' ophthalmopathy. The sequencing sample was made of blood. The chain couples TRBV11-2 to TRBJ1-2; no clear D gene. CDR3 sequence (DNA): TGTGCCAGCAGCTTAGTTCGAGGCCGATGGATTGGCTACACCTTC. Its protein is CASSLVRGRWIGYTF.